This TCR beta chain comes out of a study of blood T cells in healthy people across ages (dated by TCRdb to about 2015). Background for the entire study: In model experiments, roughly one uniquely barcoded TCR beta cDNA molecule per two T cells was captured by template switching. Using deep sequencing normalized with unique cDNA molecular identifiers, the study measured how TCR beta repertoire diversity changes with age. The donors were split into four age groups: young (average about 16 years), middle-aged (over 35), aged (over 55) and long-lived (about 74). To avoid experimental bias, donors of different ages were distributed randomly across sequencing lanes. Two additional independent replicas of 1 million unique cDNA reads from the same blood draw were analyzed for two donors (one aged 18 to 29 and one aged 80 or older). On the study overall, not on this receptor specifically: Since profiling was done on bulk unsorted PBMCs, naive and antigen-experienced compartments could not be conclusively compared. The CMV infection status of donors was not known, potentially confounding age-related changes in expanded clonotypes. As age increased, observed TCR beta diversity per million T cells dropped in a roughly linear way, and a significant reduction was already evident by age around 41. Observed TCR beta diversity correlated strongly with the percentage of naive T cells measured by flow cytometry. Total diversity estimates from one million sequenced T cells were considered lower bounds and underestimates. Compared with the aged group, the long-lived group had more naive CD4+ T cells, fewer expanded clones and increased TCR diversity, a pattern suggesting age selection.

Libraries were built with 5' RACE. The sequencer was an Illumina HiSeq 2500. A second PCR of roughly 7 to 11 cycles was performed with a sample-barcoded 5' primer and a J-beta primer mix. A unique molecular identifier was introduced onto each TCR beta cDNA molecule by a template-switch 5' adaptor carrying 12 random nucleotides. At least 2.5 million CDR3-containing paired-end reads were obtained from each sample. The Mint cDNA synthesis kit, primed by a TRBC-specific oligonucleotide, was used to synthesize first-strand cDNA from all RNA. All cDNA was treated with uracil-DNA glycosylase and then went through a first 18-cycle PCR with the universal primers M1SS and BC2_uni_R. The authors' pipeline ran thus. For normalization, 1 million high-quality reads were randomly selected from each sample, with every read carrying a distinct molecular identifier. Instead of being binned into consensus sequences, reads with shared molecular identifiers were discarded. MiTCR, run with a Q25 quality threshold and the strictest error-elimination algorithm, handled CDR3 identification, clonotype clustering and error correction. A nonparametric unseen species model with Euler transformation was used to estimate lower-bound total TCR beta diversity. The raw public reads went through TCRdb reprocessing: fastp at Q25, MiXCR clone calling, in-frame beta chains kept. Each CDR3 protein appears once, grouped with its most common genes and DNA. The V and J calls here are based on TCRdb, not the publication. The sample table shows under 1,000,000 distinct CDR3 sequences, and about 42% are seen once. Roughly 18% of the sample lies in the top ten.

The donors were 40 or so Caucasian individuals from Russia, aged roughly 6 to 90 years, who were systemically healthy. About 10 milliliters of peripheral blood were collected from each donor into EDTA-treated Vacutainer tubes. PBMCs were isolated by Ficoll-Paque density-gradient centrifugation, with at least 6 million obtained per sample. Total RNA was extracted from PBMCs with Trizol reagent, with at least 6 micrograms obtained per sample. The percentages of naive CD45RAhigh/CD27high T cells were determined by flow cytometry on a PBMC aliquot from every donor. A note on this clonotype: What antigen it recognizes has not been identified. One base away there is no much larger clone; base qualities are not given.

The CDR1 and CDR2 encoded by the germline V gene (reference sequence) are LGHDT and YNNKEL. From the cysteine up to the phenylalanine, the CDR3 has a length of 12 residues. The read is trimmed to its CDR3 DNA, 36 bases read in frame from base 1. The specimen sequenced was blood. The sequence came from a man aged 80 or over in good health. The sequence links TRBV3-1 to TRBJ2-1, and 8 bases in between align with TRBD2. The J call could be wrong; TRBJ2-7 is a better fit for the DNA end. The nucleotide sequence reads as follows: TGTGCCAGCAAGCTAGCGGGTGCTGAGCAGTACTTC. It encodes CASKLAGAEQYF.